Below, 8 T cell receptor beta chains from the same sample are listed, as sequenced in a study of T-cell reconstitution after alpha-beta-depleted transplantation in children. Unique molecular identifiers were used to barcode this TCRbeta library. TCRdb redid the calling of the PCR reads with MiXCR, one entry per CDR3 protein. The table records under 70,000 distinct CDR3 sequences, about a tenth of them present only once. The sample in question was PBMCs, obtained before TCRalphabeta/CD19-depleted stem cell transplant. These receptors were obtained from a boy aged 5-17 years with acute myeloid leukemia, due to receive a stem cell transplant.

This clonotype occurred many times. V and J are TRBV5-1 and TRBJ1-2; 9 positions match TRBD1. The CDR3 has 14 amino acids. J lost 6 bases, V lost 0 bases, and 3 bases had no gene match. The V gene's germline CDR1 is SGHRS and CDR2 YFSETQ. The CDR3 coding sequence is TGCGCCAGCAGCTTGGGACAGGGGGTCGATGGCTACACCTTC. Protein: CASSLGQGVDGYTF.

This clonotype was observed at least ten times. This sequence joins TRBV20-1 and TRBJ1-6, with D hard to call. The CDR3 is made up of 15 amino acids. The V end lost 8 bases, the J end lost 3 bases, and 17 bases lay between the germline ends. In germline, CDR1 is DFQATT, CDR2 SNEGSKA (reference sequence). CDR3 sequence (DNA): TGCAGTACCCAATCCGACGGGGACTATAATTCACCCCTCCACTTT. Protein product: CSTQSDGDYNSPLHF.

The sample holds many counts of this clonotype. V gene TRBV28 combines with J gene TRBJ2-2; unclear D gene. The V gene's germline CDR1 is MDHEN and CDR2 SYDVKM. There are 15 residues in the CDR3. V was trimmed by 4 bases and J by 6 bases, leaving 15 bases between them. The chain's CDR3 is CASSSPAEAPGELFF. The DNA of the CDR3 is TGTGCCAGCAGTTCCCCCGCCGAGGCGCCCGGGGAGCTGTTTTTT.

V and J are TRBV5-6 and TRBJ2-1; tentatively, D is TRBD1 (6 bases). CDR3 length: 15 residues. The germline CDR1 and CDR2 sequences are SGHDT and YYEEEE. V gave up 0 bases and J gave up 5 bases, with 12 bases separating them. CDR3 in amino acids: CASSLEQGFNNEQFF. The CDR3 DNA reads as TGTGCCAGCAGCTTGGAGCAGGGGTTCAACAATGAGCAGTTCTTC.

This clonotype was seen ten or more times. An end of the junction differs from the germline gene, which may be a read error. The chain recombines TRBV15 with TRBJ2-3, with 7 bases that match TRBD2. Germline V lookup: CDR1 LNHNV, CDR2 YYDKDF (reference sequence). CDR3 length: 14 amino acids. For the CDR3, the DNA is TGTGCCACCAGCCGAGAGGGGAGGGTAGATACGCAGTATTTT. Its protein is CATSREGRVDTQYF.

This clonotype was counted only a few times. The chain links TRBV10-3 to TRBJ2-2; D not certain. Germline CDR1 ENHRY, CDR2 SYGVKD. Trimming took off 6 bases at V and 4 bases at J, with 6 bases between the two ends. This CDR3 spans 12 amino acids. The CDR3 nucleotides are TGTGCCATCAGGGAAGGCACCGGGGAGCTGTTTTTT. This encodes CAIREGTGELFF.

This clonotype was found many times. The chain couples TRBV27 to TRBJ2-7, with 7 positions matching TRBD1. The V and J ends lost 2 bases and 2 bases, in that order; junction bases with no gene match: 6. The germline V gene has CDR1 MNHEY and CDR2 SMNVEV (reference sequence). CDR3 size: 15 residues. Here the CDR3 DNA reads TGTGCCAGCAGTTTAAAACCCGACAGGGCCTACGAGCAGTACGTC. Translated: CASSLKPDRAYEQYV.

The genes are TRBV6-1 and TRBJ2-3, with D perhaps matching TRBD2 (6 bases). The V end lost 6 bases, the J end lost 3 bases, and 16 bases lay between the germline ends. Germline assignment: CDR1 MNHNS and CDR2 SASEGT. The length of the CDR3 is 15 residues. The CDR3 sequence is CASRTPGLGTDTQYF. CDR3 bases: TGTGCCAGCAGGACCCCGGGACTGGGGACAGATACGCAGTATTTT.